This T cell receptor beta chain is drawn from a study of blood T cells in healthy people across ages. For the second PCR, which ran for 7 to 11 cycles, a sample-barcoded 5' primer and a J-beta primer mix were used. TCRdb passed the 5' RACE reads through MiXCR, listing each CDR3 protein once. Among hundreds of thousands of distinct CDR3 sequences, about 20% were seen once, and the ten largest hold under 25%. The V end lost 4 bases, the J end lost 4 bases, and 13 bases lay between the germline ends. This CDR3 has 15 amino acids. CDR1 and CDR2 (germline): SGHVS, FQNEAQ. The specimen was blood. This sequence originates from a man aged 70 or older in good health. This chain connects TRBV7-8 to TRBJ1-4, with D possibly matching TRBD1 (5 bases). CDR3 sequence (DNA): TGTGCCAGCAGCTCACGACAGTCCCTTAATGAAAAACTGTTTTTT. Its translation: CASSSRQSLNEKLFF.